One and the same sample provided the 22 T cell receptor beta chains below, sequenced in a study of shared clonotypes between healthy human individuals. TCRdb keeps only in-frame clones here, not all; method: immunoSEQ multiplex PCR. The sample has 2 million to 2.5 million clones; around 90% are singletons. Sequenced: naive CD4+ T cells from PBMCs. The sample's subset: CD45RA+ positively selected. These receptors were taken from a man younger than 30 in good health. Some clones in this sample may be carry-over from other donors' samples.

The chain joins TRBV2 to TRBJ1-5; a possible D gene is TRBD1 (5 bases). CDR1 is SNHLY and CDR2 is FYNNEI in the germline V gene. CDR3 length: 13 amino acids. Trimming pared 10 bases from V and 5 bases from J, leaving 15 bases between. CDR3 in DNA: TGTGCCACTCAGATCCGGGGGGATCAGCCCCAGCATTTT. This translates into CATQIRGDQPQHF. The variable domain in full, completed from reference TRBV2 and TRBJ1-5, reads EPEVTQTPSHQVTQMGQEVILRCVPISNHLYFYWYRQILGQKVEFLVSFYNNEISEKSEIFDDQFSVERPDGSNFTLKIRSTKLEDSAMYFCATQIRGDQPQHFGDGTRLSIL.

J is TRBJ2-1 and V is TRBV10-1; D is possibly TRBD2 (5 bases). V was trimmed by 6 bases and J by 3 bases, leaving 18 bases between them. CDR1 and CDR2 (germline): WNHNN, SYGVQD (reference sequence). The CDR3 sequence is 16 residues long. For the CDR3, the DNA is TGCGCCAGCAGCGAGAACCCGCTGGGGAGCTACAATGAGCAGTTCTTC. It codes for CASSENPLGSYNEQFF.

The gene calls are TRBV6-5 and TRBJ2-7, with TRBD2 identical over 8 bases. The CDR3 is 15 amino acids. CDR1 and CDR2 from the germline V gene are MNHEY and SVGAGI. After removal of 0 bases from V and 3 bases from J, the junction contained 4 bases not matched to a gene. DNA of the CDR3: TGTGCCAGCAGTTACTCCAGCGGGAGCTTCTACGAGCAGTACTTC. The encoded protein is CASSYSSGSFYEQYF.

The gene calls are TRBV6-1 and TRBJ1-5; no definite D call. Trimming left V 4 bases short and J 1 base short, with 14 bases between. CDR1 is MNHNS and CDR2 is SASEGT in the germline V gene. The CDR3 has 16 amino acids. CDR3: CASSGILPGSNQPQHF. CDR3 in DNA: TGTGCCAGCAGTGGAATCTTACCCGGGAGCAATCAGCCCCAGCATTTT.

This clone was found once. CDR3 amino acids: CASSRKQGTFYGYTF. The DNA for the CDR3 is TGTGCCAGCAGTCGAAAACAGGGGACGTTCTATGGCTACACCTTC. The chain recombines TRBV6-6 with TRBJ1-2; 7 nucleotides align to TRBD1. V gave up 5 bases and J gave up 4 bases; unmatched junction bases: 10. The CDR3 has 15 amino acids. Germline V gives CDR1 MNHNY, CDR2 SVGAGI (reference sequence).

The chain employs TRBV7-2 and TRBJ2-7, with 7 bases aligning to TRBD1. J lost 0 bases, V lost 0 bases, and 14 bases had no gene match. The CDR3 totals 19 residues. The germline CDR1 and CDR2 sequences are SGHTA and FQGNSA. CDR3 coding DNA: TGTGCCAGCAGCTTAGCGCGAGGGCAAGCCGGGACAGTCTCCTACGAGCAGTACTTC. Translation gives CASSLARGQAGTVSYEQYF.

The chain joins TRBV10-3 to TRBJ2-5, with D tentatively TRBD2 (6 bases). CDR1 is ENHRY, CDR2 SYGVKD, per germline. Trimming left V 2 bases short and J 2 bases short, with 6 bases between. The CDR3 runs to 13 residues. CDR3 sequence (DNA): TGTGCCATCAGTGAGGGACTACAAGAGACCCAGTACTTC. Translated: CAISEGLQETQYF.

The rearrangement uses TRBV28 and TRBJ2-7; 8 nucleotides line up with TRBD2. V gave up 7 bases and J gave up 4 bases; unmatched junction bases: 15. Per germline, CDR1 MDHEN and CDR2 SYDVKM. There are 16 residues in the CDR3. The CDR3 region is CASNTGGFSHAYEQYF. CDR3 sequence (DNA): TGTGCCAGCAATACGGGAGGGTTTAGTCATGCGTACGAGCAGTACTTC.

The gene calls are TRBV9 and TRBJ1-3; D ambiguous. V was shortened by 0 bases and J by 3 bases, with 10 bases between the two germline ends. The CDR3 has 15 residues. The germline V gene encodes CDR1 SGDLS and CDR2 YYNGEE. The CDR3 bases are TGTGCCAGCAGCGTAGCGGACGGGAGTGGAAACACCATATATTTT. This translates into CASSVADGSGNTIYF.

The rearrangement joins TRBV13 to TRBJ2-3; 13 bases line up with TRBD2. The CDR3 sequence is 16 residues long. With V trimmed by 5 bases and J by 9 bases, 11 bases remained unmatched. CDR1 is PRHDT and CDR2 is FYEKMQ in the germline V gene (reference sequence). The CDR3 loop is CASSDPGLAGTPTQYF. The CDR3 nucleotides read TGTGCCAGCAGCGACCCGGGACTAGCGGGGACCCCGACGCAGTATTTT. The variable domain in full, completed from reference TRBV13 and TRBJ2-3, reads AAGVIQSPRHLIKEKRETATLKCYPIPRHDTVYWYQQGPGQDPQFLISFYEKMQSDKGSIPDRFSAQQFSDYHSELNMSSLELGDSALYFCASSDPGLAGTPTQYFGPGTRLTVL.

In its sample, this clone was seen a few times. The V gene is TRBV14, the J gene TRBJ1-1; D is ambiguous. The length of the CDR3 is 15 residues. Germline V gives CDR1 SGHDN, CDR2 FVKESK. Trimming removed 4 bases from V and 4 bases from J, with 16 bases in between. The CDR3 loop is CASSPPGLRGTEAFF. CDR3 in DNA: TGTGCCAGCAGCCCGCCGGGTTTACGGGGCACTGAAGCTTTCTTT.

The CDR3 is CASRQGGGSGAYNEQFF. DNA of the CDR3: TGTGCCAGCCGCCAAGGGGGCGGGAGCGGGGCCTACAATGAGCAGTTCTTC. The chain links TRBV21-1 to TRBJ2-1; the table gives TRBD2 as D, unverified against the DNA. TRBV21-1 is assigned pseudogene status. This CDR3 is built from 17 residues.

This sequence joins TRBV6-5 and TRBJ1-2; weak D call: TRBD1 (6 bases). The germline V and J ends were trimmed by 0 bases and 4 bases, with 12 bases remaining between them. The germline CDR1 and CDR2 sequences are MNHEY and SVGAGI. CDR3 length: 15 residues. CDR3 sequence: CASSYSIFRGYGYTF. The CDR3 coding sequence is TGTGCCAGCAGTTACTCGATTTTCAGGGGCTATGGCTACACCTTC.

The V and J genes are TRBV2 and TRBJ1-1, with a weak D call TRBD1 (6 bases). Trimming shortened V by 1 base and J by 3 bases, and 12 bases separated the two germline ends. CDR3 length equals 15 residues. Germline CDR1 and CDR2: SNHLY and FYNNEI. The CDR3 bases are TGTGCCAGCAGTGAAGACGGGGGCTGGGACACTGAAGCTTTCTTT. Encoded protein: CASSEDGGWDTEAFF.

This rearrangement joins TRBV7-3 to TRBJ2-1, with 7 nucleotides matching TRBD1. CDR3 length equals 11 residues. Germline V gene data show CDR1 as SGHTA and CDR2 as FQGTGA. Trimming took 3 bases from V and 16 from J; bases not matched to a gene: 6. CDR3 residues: CASSLGTEIFF. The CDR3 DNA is TGTGCCAGCAGCTTGGGGACAGAGATATTCTTC.

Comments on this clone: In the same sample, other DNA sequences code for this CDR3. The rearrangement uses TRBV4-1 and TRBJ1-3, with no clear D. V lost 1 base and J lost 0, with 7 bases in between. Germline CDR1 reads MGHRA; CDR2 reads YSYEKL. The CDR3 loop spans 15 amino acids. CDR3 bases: TGCGCCAGCAGCCAAGTGGGAGGCTCTGGAAACACCATATATTTT. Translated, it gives CASSQVGGSGNTIYF.

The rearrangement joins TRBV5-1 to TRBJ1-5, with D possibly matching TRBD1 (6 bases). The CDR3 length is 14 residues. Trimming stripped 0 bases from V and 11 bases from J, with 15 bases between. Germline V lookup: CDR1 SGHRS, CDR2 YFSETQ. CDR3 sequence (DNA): TGCGCCAGCAGCTTGGGACAGGTTGGGTCAGCCCAGCATTTT. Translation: CASSLGQVGSAQHF.

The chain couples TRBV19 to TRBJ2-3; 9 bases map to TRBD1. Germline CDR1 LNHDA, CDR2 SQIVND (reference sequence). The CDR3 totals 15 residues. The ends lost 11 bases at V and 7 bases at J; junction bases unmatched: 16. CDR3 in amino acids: CAAGTSGQGLHTQYF. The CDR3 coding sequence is TGTGCCGCAGGGACTTCGGGACAGGGACTTCATACGCAGTATTTT.

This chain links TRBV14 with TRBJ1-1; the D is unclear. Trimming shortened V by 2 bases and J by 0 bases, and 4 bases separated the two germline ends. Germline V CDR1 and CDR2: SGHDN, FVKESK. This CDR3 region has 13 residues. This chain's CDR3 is CASSQILNTEAFF. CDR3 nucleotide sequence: TGTGCCAGCAGCCAAATCCTGAACACTGAAGCTTTCTTT.

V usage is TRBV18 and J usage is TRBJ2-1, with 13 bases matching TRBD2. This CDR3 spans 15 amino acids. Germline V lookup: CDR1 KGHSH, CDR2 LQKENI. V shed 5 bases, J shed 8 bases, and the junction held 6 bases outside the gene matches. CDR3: CASSSGLAGADEQFF. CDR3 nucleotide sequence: TGTGCCAGCTCATCTGGACTAGCGGGAGCCGATGAGCAGTTCTTC.

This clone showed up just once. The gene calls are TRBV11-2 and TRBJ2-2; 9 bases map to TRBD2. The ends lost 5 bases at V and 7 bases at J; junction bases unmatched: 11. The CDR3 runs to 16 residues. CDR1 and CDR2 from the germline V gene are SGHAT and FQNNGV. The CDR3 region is CASSAYSGRGNGELFF. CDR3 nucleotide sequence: TGTGCCAGCAGCGCCTATAGCGGGAGAGGGAACGGGGAGCTGTTTTTT.

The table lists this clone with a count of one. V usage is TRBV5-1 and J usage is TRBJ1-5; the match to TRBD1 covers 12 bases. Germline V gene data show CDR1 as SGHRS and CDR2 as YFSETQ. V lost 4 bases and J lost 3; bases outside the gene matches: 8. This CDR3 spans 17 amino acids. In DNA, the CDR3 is TGCGCCAGCAGCCCCGGGACAGGGGGCTCCTACAATCAGCCCCAGCATTTT. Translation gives CASSPGTGGSYNQPQHF. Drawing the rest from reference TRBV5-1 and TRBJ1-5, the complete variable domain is KAGVTQTPRYLIKTRGQQVTLSCSPISGHRSVSWYQQTPGQGLQFLFEYFSETQRNKGNFPGRFSGRQFSNSRSEMNVSTLELGDSALYLCASSPGTGGSYNQPQHFGDGTRLSIL.